The 9 T cell receptor beta chains below were found in one sample sequenced in a study of post-analysis software for immune sequencing data. General study results and limits: Five or six TRBV segments, TRBV5-6, TRBV5-1 and TRBV20-1 among them, were found more frequent in patients than controls.

No antigens are known for them. The TCR beta cDNA libraries contained unique molecular identifiers. MiXCR, applied by TCRdb to the PCR reads, yields one record per CDR3 protein. The sample holds roughly 730,000 distinct CDR3 sequences; roughly 27% are singletons and the top ten take around 0.55%. The material sequenced was blood. These receptor sequences come from a girl under 18 with multiple sclerosis.

This rearrangement joins TRBV5-1 to TRBJ2-1; D unclear. The V and J ends lost 9 bases and 5 bases respectively, with 15 bases between them. Germline lookup yields CDR1 SGHRS and CDR2 YFSETQ. The CDR3 runs 13 residues. The CDR3 is CATSLMRNNEQFF. The CDR3 DNA is TGCGCCACCTCACTCATGCGCAACAATGAGCAGTTCTTC.

This clonotype was counted ten times or more. The V and J genes are TRBV20-1 and TRBJ2-7; 11 nucleotides line up with TRBD2. With V trimmed by 0 bases and J by 3 bases, 1 base remained unmatched. Per the germline V gene, CDR1 is DFQATT and CDR2 is SNEGSKA (reference sequence). This CDR3 has 14 residues. In DNA form, the CDR3 reads TGCAGTGCTAGAGACCTAGCGGGGGGCTACGAGCAGTACTTC. This encodes CSARDLAGGYEQYF.

This clonotype has just a few counts. This chain links TRBV20-1 with TRBJ2-7; D is possibly TRBD2 (6 bases). V lost 4 bases and J 2 bases, leaving 21 bases between the germline ends. This CDR3 spans 16 amino acids. Germline values: CDR1 DFQATT, CDR2 SNEGSKA (reference sequence). The CDR3 here is CSAIPMRAGGPYEQYF. The CDR3 nucleotides read TGCAGTGCTATCCCTATGCGGGCTGGAGGGCCCTACGAGCAGTACTTC.

This clonotype has at least ten counts. The rearrangement uses TRBV27 and TRBJ2-5; TRBD2 aligns across 9 bases. Trimming cost V 6 bases and J 7 bases; bases outside gene matches: 6. CDR1 and CDR2 (germline): MNHEY, SMNVEV (reference sequence). CDR3 length: 13 amino acids. In DNA form, the CDR3 reads TGTGCCAGCAGCTTTAGCGGGGGTGGGACCCAGTACTTC. This encodes CASSFSGGGTQYF.

This rearrangement joins TRBV3-1 to TRBJ2-2; D remains unclear. Trimming left V 4 bases short and J 5 bases short, with 8 bases between. CDR3 length: 13 residues. CDR1 is LGHDT and CDR2 is YNNKEL in the germline V gene (reference sequence). This CDR3 is CASSRTRTGELFF. The CDR3, as DNA: TGTGCCAGCAGCCGAACCCGGACCGGGGAGCTGTTTTTT.

Many counts were recorded for this clonotype. The rearrangement joins TRBV7-2 to TRBJ2-3; 10 bases line up with TRBD2. After removal of 6 bases from V and 2 bases from J, the junction contained 2 bases not matched to a gene. CDR1 and CDR2 from the germline V gene are SGHTA and FQGNSA. The length of the CDR3 is 14 residues. CDR3 coding DNA: TGTGCCAGCAGTGGACTAGCGGTCACAGATACGCAGTATTTT. It codes for CASSGLAVTDTQYF.

The V and J genes are TRBV20-1 and TRBJ2-2; TRBD2 is a possible D gene (6 bases). The germline gives CDR1 DFQATT, CDR2 SNEGSKA (reference sequence). CDR3 size: 13 residues. The DNA for the CDR3 is TGCAGAGCGCGGGATCAGAACACCGGGGAGCTGTTTTTT. Amino acids: CRARDQNTGELFF.

This clonotype was observed a few times. The DNA is left out, because the CDR3 cannot be placed on it with certainty; the CDR3 is given as TCRdb lists it. The chain has TRBV7-9 and TRBJ2-1; TRBD1 is the table's D call, not checked against the DNA. From germline, CDR1 is SEHNR and CDR2 FQNEAQ (reference sequence). The CDR3 length is 14 residues, termini included. The chain's CDR3 is CASMVGQGTPASFF.

This chain joins TRBV29-1 and TRBJ2-5; D is uncertain. The CDR3 spans 13 residues. Germline V CDR1 and CDR2: SQVTM, ANQGSEA. V gave up 4 bases and J gave up 2 bases, with 11 bases separating them. The CDR3 bases are TGCAGCGTTGTAGACTGGGTGCAAGAGACCCAGTACTTC. Residues: CSVVDWVQETQYF.